The T cell receptor (beta chain) under discussion was sequenced for a study of monozygotic twins with inflammatory bowel disease. Study-wide results and caveats: By inverse Simpson index, TCRbeta diversity was lower in IBD patients than in healthy co-twins.

Researchers ran eight separate cDNA reactions for each sample. Addition of UMIs with a 6-nucleotide sample barcode was achieved by template switching. TCRdb re-called the 5' RACE reads, yielding one record per CDR3 amino acid sequence without DNA. Recorded for this sample: under 200,000 distinct CDR3 sequences. Details on this clonotype: Antigen unknown.

The sequence derives from a human donor with ulcerative colitis or Crohn's disease, or a healthy co-twin of an affected twin (not recorded which). Sequenced: blood.

CDR3 in amino acids: CASSLGLAASSYNEQFF. V usage is TRBV7-6 and J usage is TRBJ2-1; the TCRdb call, TRBD2, lacks DNA for checking. The CDR3 has 17 amino acids. Germline V CDR1 and CDR2: SGHVS, FNYEAQ.